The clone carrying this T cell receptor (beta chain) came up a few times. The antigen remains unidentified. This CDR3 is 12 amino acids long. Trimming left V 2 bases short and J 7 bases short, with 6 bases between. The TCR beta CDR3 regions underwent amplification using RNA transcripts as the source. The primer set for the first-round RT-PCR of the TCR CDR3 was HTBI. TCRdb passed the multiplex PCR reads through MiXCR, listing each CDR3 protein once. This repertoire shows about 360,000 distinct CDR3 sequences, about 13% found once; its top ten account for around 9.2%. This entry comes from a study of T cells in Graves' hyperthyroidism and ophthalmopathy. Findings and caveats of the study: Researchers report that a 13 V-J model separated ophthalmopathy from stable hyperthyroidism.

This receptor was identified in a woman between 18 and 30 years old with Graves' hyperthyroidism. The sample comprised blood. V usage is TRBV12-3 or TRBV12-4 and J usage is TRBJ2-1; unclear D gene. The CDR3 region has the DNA TGTGCCAGCAGTTTATTCGTTAATGAGCAGTTCTTC. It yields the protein CASSLFVNEQFF.